This T cell receptor (beta chain) was documented in a study of vaccination and CD4 T cells after COVID-19. The overall study: Median draw time for post-COVID samples was 80 to 110 days post-diagnosis (range 35 to 161). Collection of post-vaccine samples followed dose two by a median roughly 72 days, spanning a range of 14 to 241. Overlapping spike peptides served as the stimulus for the cells. These peptides came from SARS-CoV-2 and from the common cold coronaviruses HCoV-NL63, HCoV-OC43 and HCoV-229E.

Concerning this clonotype itself: The antigen remains unidentified. One junction end does not reproduce the germline sequence, and a read error may be involved.

Treatment specified: approximately 9-day PBMC culture with coronavirus spike peptide pools or control peptides (ViraFEST assay). Negative selection isolated the CD4+ T cells once the cells had been cultured for 9 to 11 days. Sequencing of the DNA from cultured CD4+ T cells was carried out with the Oncomine TCR Beta short-read assay. TCRdb recomputed calls from the PCR reads with MiXCR, one row per CDR3 protein. This sample has more than 8,000 distinct CDR3 sequences; 40% to 65% occur once, and the top ten carry around 40%. Per germline, CDR1 DFQATT and CDR2 SNEGSKA (reference sequence). CDR3 length equals 12 residues.

Sequencing used CD4+ T cells from blood, cultured in vitro. The genes are TRBV20-1 and TRBJ1-2; 11 bases line up with TRBD1. This TCR was sampled from a human donor who had recovered from COVID-19. This CDR3 is CIARQDRGLFSF. The CDR3 DNA reads TGCATTGCTAGACAGGACAGGGGGCTCTTCTCCTTC.